This TCR beta chain was found in a study of T cells after yellow fever vaccination. Turning to the study itself: Each low-cell-number fraction was prepared by means of SMART-Seq v4 Ultra Low Input. Study findings and constraints: Contaminating bulk clonotypes could be abundant in FACS-sorted repertoires. Post-booster repertoires contained most primary-vaccination clones again (roughly 97% CD4, about 88% CD8).

This clonotype was seen more than once but under ten times. Its cognate antigen is unknown. This CDR3 spans 14 amino acids. Trimming at V came to 3 bases and at J to 12 bases, leaving 11 bases not matched to a gene. One entry per CDR3 protein results from TCRdb running MiXCR on the 5' RACE reads. Of some 150,000 distinct CDR3 sequences listed, 6.6% are singletons. V is TRBV12-3 or TRBV12-4 and J is TRBJ2-1; 7 nucleotides agree with TRBD2. The sequenced sample was CD4+ T cells sorted from PBMCs, obtained 10 days after the yellow fever booster vaccination. This clonotype was sampled from a man aged 25 to 40 who received the YFV17D yellow fever vaccine. The CDR3 sequence: CASSFERGPWGQFF. The CDR3 nucleotides are TGTGCCAGCAGTTTTGAGCGGGGCCCCTGGGGGCAGTTCTTC.